Sequencing of this TCR beta chain was carried out in a study of T cell changes during pregnancy in multiple sclerosis. The V segment lost 6 bases and the J segment 8 bases; nucleotides outside the gene matches: 11. This CDR3 spans 14 amino acids. Germline V gives CDR1 SNHLY, CDR2 FYNNEI. Some clones are missing from TCRdb's copy, which holds only in-frame ones; the method was immunoSEQ multiplex PCR. The data hold about 100,000 clones, with 90% to 95% observed a single time. This TCR came from a female donor with multiple sclerosis, enrolled in a pregnancy study. V usage is TRBV2 and J usage is TRBJ1-2; TRBD1 agrees at 8 bases. This sample comprised peripheral blood, obtained before pregnancy. CDR3 region: CASSAQGAVIGYTF. CDR3 DNA: TGTGCCAGCAGCGCCCAGGGGGCAGTCATAGGCTACACCTTC. The full variable domain, rest sourced from reference TRBV2 and TRBJ1-2, is EPEVTQTPSHQVTQMGQEVILRCVPISNHLYFYWYRQILGQKVEFLVSFYNNEISEKSEIFDDQFSVERPDGSNFTLKIRSTKLEDSAMYFCASSAQGAVIGYTFGSGTRLTVV.